Listed here are 30 T cell receptor beta chains from one sample, sequenced in a study of blood T cell repertoires in COVID-19. The data were produced by immunoSEQ multiplex PCR, yet TCRdb's version contains in-frame clones alone and is incomplete. The data show 75,000 to 90,000 clones, roughly 80% seen once. Sequenced input: peripheral blood. The receptor source for this set is a human donor in a cohort sampled during active COVID-19.

This chain uses TRBV2 with TRBJ1-4, with 11 bases lining up with TRBD1. Germline V gene data show CDR1 as SNHLY and CDR2 as FYNNEI. CDR3 length: 15 residues. Losses at the gene ends were 5 bases for V and 6 bases for J; bases not matched to a gene: 5. CDR3 protein: CASSPDRGRDEKLFF. CDR3 DNA: TGTGCCAGCAGTCCGGACAGGGGGCGGGATGAAAAACTGTTTTTT. The whole variable domain, filled in from reference TRBV2 and TRBJ1-4, reads EPEVTQTPSHQVTQMGQEVILRCVPISNHLYFYWYRQILGQKVEFLVSFYNNEISEKSEIFDDQFSVERPDGSNFTLKIRSTKLEDSAMYFCASSPDRGRDEKLFFGSGTQLSVL.

The V and J genes are TRBV5-8 and TRBJ2-7; maybe TRBD2 (5 bases). V was cut by 0 bases and J by 4 bases, with 8 bases left in between. Per germline, CDR1 SGHTS and CDR2 YDEGEE. The CDR3 loop spans 13 amino acids. CDR3 sequence reads: CASSLVGGYEQYF. The CDR3 nucleotides are TGTGCCAGCAGCTTGGTGGGCGGGTACGAGCAGTACTTC.

The chain is built from TRBV5-6 and TRBJ2-5; 8 bases match TRBD2. The germline V gene encodes CDR1 SGHDT and CDR2 YYEEEE. Losses at the gene ends were 1 base for V and 2 bases for J; bases not matched to a gene: 4. The CDR3 sequence is 15 residues long. CDR3 bases: TGTGCCAGCAGCTTGTTAAGCGGGAGACAAGAGACCCAGTACTTC. Protein sequence: CASSLLSGRQETQYF. Full variable domain (rest looked up from reference TRBV5-6 and TRBJ2-5): DAGVTQSPTHLIKTRGQQVTLRCSPKSGHDTVSWYQQALGQGPQFIFQYYEEEERQRGNFPDRFSGHQFPNYSSELNVNALLLGDSALYLCASSLLSGRQETQYFGPGTRLLVL.

This chain joins TRBV6-2 or TRBV6-3 and TRBJ2-7; D unresolved. The germline V gene has CDR1 MNHEY and CDR2 SVGEGT. V gave up 0 bases and J gave up 5 bases, with 11 bases separating them. CDR3 length: 14 amino acids. CDR3 amino acids: CASSYSRLGDEQYF. CDR3 in DNA: TGTGCCAGCAGTTACTCGAGATTAGGAGACGAGCAGTACTTC.

This chain joins TRBV4-2 and TRBJ2-1; weak D call: TRBD2 (6 bases). Trimming shortened V by 0 bases and J by 15 bases, and 15 bases separated the two germline ends. CDR3 length: 13 residues. Germline V gene sequence: CDR1 LGHNA, CDR2 YNFKEQ. CDR3 loop: CASSQEPTSSLFF. In DNA form, the CDR3 reads TGTGCCAGCAGCCAAGAACCGACTAGTAGTCTGTTCTTC.

The V and J genes are TRBV7-6 and TRBJ2-2, with 8 nucleotides matching TRBD2. Germline loops: CDR1 SGHVS, CDR2 FNYEAQ. This CDR3 region has 17 residues. With V trimmed by 1 base and J by 0 bases, 4 bases remained unmatched. The DNA for the CDR3 is TGTGCCAGCAGCTTAGAGCTAGCGGGTGCGAACACCGGGGAGCTGTTTTTT. Translated: CASSLELAGANTGELFF. Drawing the rest from reference TRBV7-6 and TRBJ2-2, the complete variable domain is GAGVSQSPRYKVTKRGQDVALRCDPISGHVSLYWYRQALGQGPEFLTYFNYEAQQDKSGLPNDRFSAERPEGSISTLTIQRTEQRDSAMYRCASSLELAGANTGELFFGEGSRLTVL.

This clone was found a few times. The chain links TRBV2 to TRBJ2-5, with 9 bases lining up with TRBD1. There are 15 residues in the CDR3. The trim removed 2 bases at V and 5 bases at J, leaving 6 bases unmatched. The germline CDR1 and CDR2 sequences are SNHLY and FYNNEI. The CDR3: CASSELGQGGETQYF. CDR3 nucleotides: TGTGCCAGCAGTGAATTGGGACAGGGAGGGGAGACCCAGTACTTC.

The V gene is TRBV30, the J gene TRBJ1-5; unclear D gene. V was pared by 3 bases and J by 6 bases, with 21 bases between. Per germline, CDR1 GTSNPN and CDR2 SVGIG (reference sequence). The CDR3 covers 16 residues. The CDR3 nucleotides are TGTGCCTGGAGGGAATCGGATACTCTAGGCGGTCAGCCCCAGCATTTT. Translated, it gives CAWRESDTLGGQPQHF. The complete variable domain, with remaining parts taken from reference TRBV30 and TRBJ1-5, reads SQTIHQWPATLVQPVGSPLSLECTVEGTSNPNLYWYRQAAGRGLQLLFYSVGIGQISSEVPQNLSASRPQDRQFILSSKKLLLSDSGFYLCAWRESDTLGGQPQHFGDGTRLSIL.

In this sample, this clone turned up a few times. This chain connects TRBV3-1 (or the pseudogene TRBV3-2) to TRBJ1-6; D is uncertain. Trimming left V 3 bases short and J 6 bases short, with 9 bases between. This CDR3 spans 14 amino acids. Germline V gives CDR1 LGHDT, CDR2 YNNKEL (reference sequence). This CDR3 reads CASSQGGRNSPLHF. Written as DNA, the CDR3 is TGTGCCAGCAGCCAGGGAGGGCGTAATTCACCCCTCCACTTT.

This clone was seen more than once but under ten times. CDR3 sequence: CASEVTYEQYF. The CDR3 nucleotides are TGTGCCAGCGAGGTAACCTACGAGCAGTACTTC. The V call is TRBV2, the J call TRBJ2-7; no definite D call. Germline CDR1 and CDR2: SNHLY and FYNNEI. This CDR3 has 11 amino acids. The V and J ends lost 8 bases and 2 bases respectively, with 7 bases between them.

The CDR3 region is CASSKESLYEQYF. Here the CDR3 DNA reads TGTGCCAGCAGCAAAGAGAGCCTATACGAGCAGTACTTC. The chain has TRBV21-1 and TRBJ2-7; the D call in the table, TRBD2, was not verified against the DNA. TRBV21-1 is a pseudogene locus. The CDR3 spans 13 residues.

V and J are TRBV3-1 (or the pseudogene TRBV3-2) and TRBJ1-5; D gene uncertain. Germline CDR1 is LGHDT and CDR2 is YNNKEL (reference sequence). V was shortened by 1 base and J by 4 bases, with 5 bases between the two germline ends. There are 13 residues in the CDR3. CDR3 nucleotides: TGTGCCAGCAGCCAAGTGAGTAATCAGCCCCAGCATTTT. Translation gives CASSQVSNQPQHF.

The chain carries TRBV28 and TRBJ2-2; perhaps TRBD1 as D (7 bases). The CDR3 consists of 15 residues. With 4 bases removed from V and 4 bases from J, the gap between germline ends came to 13 bases. CDR1 and CDR2 (germline): MDHEN, SYDVKM. This CDR3 is CASSSPGGSTGELFF. In DNA form, the CDR3 reads TGTGCCAGCAGTTCTCCAGGGGGGAGCACCGGGGAGCTGTTTTTT. The variable domain in full, with the rest retrieved from reference TRBV28 and TRBJ2-2, is DVKVTQSSRYLVKRTGEKVFLECVQDMDHENMFWYRQDPGLGLRLIYFSYDVKMKEKGDIPEGYSVSREKKERFSLILESASTNQTSMYLCASSSPGGSTGELFFGEGSRLTVL.

The V call is TRBV6-1, the J call TRBJ2-5; D is unresolved. Germline V gene data show CDR1 as MNHNS and CDR2 as SASEGT. This CDR3 spans 16 amino acids. Deletions cut 1 base from V and 1 base from J, with 13 bases between. CDR3 bases: TGTGCCAGCAGTGAAGGGATGACGGCAGGCCAAGAGACCCAGTACTTC. Amino acids: CASSEGMTAGQETQYF.

This clone showed up just once. V is TRBV5-1 and J is TRBJ2-5, with TRBD2 as a possible D gene (6 bases). The CDR3 has 14 amino acids. Between the trimmed V and J ends, which lost 0 bases and 5 bases, there was a span of 11 bases. CDR1 and CDR2 (germline): SGHRS, YFSETQ. CDR3 coding DNA: TGCGCCAGCAGCTTGGGTTCAGGGAGGGAGACCCAGTACTTC. Its translation is CASSLGSGRETQYF.

This chain connects TRBV30 to TRBJ2-1; D may be TRBD2 (7 bases). Trimming took 4 bases from V and 4 from J, leaving 17 bases between them. This CDR3 is built from 15 residues. The germline V gene has CDR1 GTSNPN and CDR2 SVGIG (reference sequence). This CDR3 reads CAWTGGGGAYNEQFF. For the CDR3, the DNA is TGTGCCTGGACGGGGGGCGGGGGAGCTTACAATGAGCAGTTCTTC.

The chain uses TRBV28 and TRBJ2-4, with TRBD1 identical over 8 bases. Germline V gene data show CDR1 as MDHEN and CDR2 as SYDVKM. Trimming removed 6 bases from V and 4 bases from J; junction bases left unmatched: 5. The CDR3 loop spans 14 amino acids. The CDR3 DNA follows: TGTGCCAGCAGCCGACAGGGGTTGAAAAACATTCAGTACTTC. This codes for CASSRQGLKNIQYF. The full variable domain, its missing parts supplied by reference TRBV28 and TRBJ2-4, is DVKVTQSSRYLVKRTGEKVFLECVQDMDHENMFWYRQDPGLGLRLIYFSYDVKMKEKGDIPEGYSVSREKKERFSLILESASTNQTSMYLCASSRQGLKNIQYFGAGTRLSVL.

The chain combines TRBV4-1 with TRBJ2-1; the D gene is possibly TRBD2 (5 bases). Deletions cut 0 bases from V and 2 bases from J, with 17 bases between. CDR3 length: 18 residues. Germline V gene data show CDR1 as MGHRA and CDR2 as YSYEKL. The CDR3: CASSQDPRTEAAYNEQFF. In nucleotides, the CDR3 is TGCGCCAGCAGCCAAGATCCGCGAACGGAGGCCGCCTACAATGAGCAGTTCTTC.

V and J are TRBV28 and TRBJ2-1, with D unclear. Germline assignment: CDR1 MDHEN and CDR2 SYDVKM. The V gene lost 3 bases and the J gene lost 0 bases, with 21 bases spanning the gap. The CDR3 is 19 amino acids. The CDR3 DNA reads TGTGCCAGCAGTTTCCTCGCTGGCCCTGTGCGGAGCTCCTACAATGAGCAGTTCTTC. As protein: CASSFLAGPVRSSYNEQFF.

This clone showed up just once. CDR3 in amino acids: CASSYQLINTEAFF. CDR3 bases: TGTGCCAGCAGTTACCAACTTATTAACACTGAAGCTTTCTTT. This chain uses TRBV6-6 with TRBJ1-1; no reliable D call. The CDR3 extends over 14 amino acids. Germline V gene sequence: CDR1 MNHNY, CDR2 SVGAGI (reference sequence). Trimming removed 2 bases from V and 2 bases from J, with 9 bases in between.

This clone was seen a handful of times. The chain recombines TRBV19 with TRBJ1-6; the match to TRBD1 covers 9 bases. Unmatched junction bases numbered 12, after V lost 5 bases and J lost 1 base. CDR3 length: 19 residues. Looked up from germline, CDR1 is LNHDA and CDR2 is SQIVND (reference sequence). The CDR3 is CASSLWTGEGSSYNSPLHF. The CDR3 region has the DNA TGTGCCAGTAGTCTCTGGACAGGGGAAGGGAGTTCCTATAATTCACCCCTCCACTTT.

V is TRBV9 and J is TRBJ2-3, with 12 positions matching TRBD2. V lost 4 bases and J lost 2; bases outside the gene matches: 8. Germline CDR1 is SGDLS and CDR2 is YYNGEE. The CDR3 totals 17 residues. The CDR3 DNA reads as TGTGCCAGCAGCCAGACTAGCGGGAGCCCCTCCACAGATACGCAGTATTTT. It is translated as CASSQTSGSPSTDTQYF.

This clone was detected only once. This sample includes further DNA sequences coding for the same CDR3. The rearrangement links TRBV5-1 to TRBJ2-1, with D tentatively TRBD2 (5 bases). V was cut by 4 bases and J by 7 bases, with 12 bases left in between. The CDR3 length is 13 residues. CDR1 and CDR2 (germline): SGHRS, YFSETQ. DNA for the CDR3: TGCGCCAGCAGCCCCAGCGGTAATAATGAGCAGTTCTTC. It yields the protein CASSPSGNNEQFF.

V usage is TRBV4-3 and J usage is TRBJ2-5, with a weak D call TRBD1 (5 bases). The CDR3 covers 17 residues. Germline V gene sequence: CDR1 LGHNA, CDR2 YSLEER. Trimming shortened V by 0 bases and J by 1 base, and 15 bases separated the two germline ends. The CDR3: CASSQDYYLGVQETQYF. CDR3 sequence (DNA): TGCGCCAGCAGCCAAGATTATTACTTAGGGGTCCAAGAGACCCAGTACTTC.

This chain connects TRBV5-1 to TRBJ2-1; D unclear. This CDR3 contains 14 residues. Per the germline V gene, CDR1 is SGHRS and CDR2 is YFSETQ. V was pared by 6 bases and J by 0 bases, with 10 bases between. CDR3 loop: CASKISNSYNEQFF. CDR3 in DNA: TGCGCCAGCAAAATTAGCAACTCCTACAATGAGCAGTTCTTC. Filled out from reference TRBV5-1 and TRBJ2-1, the complete variable domain reads KAGVTQTPRYLIKTRGQQVTLSCSPISGHRSVSWYQQTPGQGLQFLFEYFSETQRNKGNFPGRFSGRQFSNSRSEMNVSTLELGDSALYLCASKISNSYNEQFFGPGTRLTVL.

The CDR3 reads CASSPRPHTDTQYF. The CDR3 DNA reads as TGTGCCAGCAGCCCTAGACCCCACACAGATACGCAGTATTTT. The rearrangement uses TRBV9 and TRBJ2-3; no firm D call. V was cut by 4 bases and J by 2 bases, with 11 bases left in between. CDR1 is SGDLS and CDR2 is YYNGEE in the germline V gene. This CDR3 region has 14 residues.

The chain recombines TRBV25-1 with TRBJ2-7, with a possible D match to TRBD2 (7 bases). Germline lookup yields CDR1 MGHDK and CDR2 SYGVNS. V dropped 2 bases and J dropped 3 bases, with 20 bases sitting between them. There are 17 residues in the CDR3. Here the CDR3 DNA reads TGTGCCAGCAGTGAAGGGGGGGCCGGACAGATCGGCTACGAGCAGTACTTC. It encodes CASSEGGAGQIGYEQYF.

This clone was detected only a few times. This rearrangement joins TRBV5-8 to TRBJ1-2; D might be TRBD1 (6 bases). CDR3 length equals 13 residues. Germline V lookup: CDR1 SGHTS, CDR2 YDEGEE. The V end lost 4 bases, the J end lost 5 bases, and 12 bases lay between the germline ends. The CDR3 bases are TGTGCCAGCAGCCCGAACAGGGATTATGGCTACACCTTC. Protein product: CASSPNRDYGYTF.

The chain recombines TRBV9 with TRBJ2-4; maybe TRBD2 (6 bases). The V gene lost 0 bases and the J gene lost 7 bases, with 11 bases spanning the gap. CDR3 length: 14 residues. The germline CDR1 and CDR2 sequences are SGDLS and YYNGEE. The CDR3 is CASSVAAGRNIQYF. The CDR3 bases are TGTGCCAGCAGCGTAGCTGCAGGGAGGAACATTCAGTACTTC.

The chain uses TRBV10-3 and TRBJ1-6, with 9 positions matching TRBD1. The CDR3 covers 14 residues. The germline gives CDR1 ENHRY, CDR2 SYGVKD. J was trimmed by 10 bases and V by 6 bases; bases with no gene match: 7. The CDR3 DNA sequence: TGTGCCATCAGGTCGGACAGGGGAGGGTCACCCCTCCACTTT. Translation gives CAIRSDRGGSPLHF.